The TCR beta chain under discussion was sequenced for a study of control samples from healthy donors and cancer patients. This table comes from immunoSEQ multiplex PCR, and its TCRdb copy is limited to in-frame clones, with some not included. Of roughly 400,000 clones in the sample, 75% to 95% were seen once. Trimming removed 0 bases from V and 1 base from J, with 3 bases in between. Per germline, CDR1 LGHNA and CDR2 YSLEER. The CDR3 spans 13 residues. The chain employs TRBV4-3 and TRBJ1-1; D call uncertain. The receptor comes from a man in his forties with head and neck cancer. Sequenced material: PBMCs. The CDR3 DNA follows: TGCGCCAGCAGCCAAGAACCGAACACTGAAGCTTTCTTT. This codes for CASSQEPNTEAFF.